This T cell receptor beta chain came from a study of Ad26.COV2.S vaccination and SARS-CoV-2 variants (dated by TCRdb to 2020 to 2022). About the study as a whole: Vaccine-arm donors came from COV1001, a multicentre, randomized, double-blind, placebo-controlled phase I-IIa trial of Ad26.COV2.S in healthy adults. Ad26.COV2.S was given intramuscularly at 5x10^10 or 1x10^11 viral particles, as a single shot or as two shots 56 days apart. TCRbeta repertoire sequencing was used to assess the specificity and breadth of SARS-CoV-2-reactive T cell receptors after Ad26.COV2.S vaccination. The TCR-sequenced set comprised about 32 samples: about 19 Ad26.COV2.S vaccine recipients, 5 placebo recipients and 8 SARS-CoV-2 convalescent individuals. Trial participants were randomized into five groups of five, in which low-dose or high-dose Ad26.COV2.S was given once or twice, or placebo was given on both occasions. Throughout the experiments and outcome assessment, investigators stayed blinded to trial group allocation. Results and caveats for the whole study, not just this receptor: Comparing responses between vaccine doses or regimens was not something the study was powered to do. Compared with placebo recipients, Ad26.COV2.S recipients showed higher spike-specific TCR breadth (P = 0.0014). The authors noted that total T cell responses may have been underestimated by the TCR breadth and depth analyses. After vaccination, substantial breadth of spike-specific CD8+ and CD4+ T cell responses was reported. Non-spike TCR breadth was comparable between vaccine and placebo recipients, consistent with the vaccine containing only spike.

With respect to this clone: What antigen it recognizes has not been identified. No qualities accompany the bases; no much larger clone lies one base away.

The CDR3, cysteine through phenylalanine, is 19 amino acids long. The retained sequence is limited to the CDR3, 57 bases, with the frame set at the first base. Read against the paper, the sample's treatment or condition label means: around 19 received Ad26.COV2.S at low or high dose, single or two shots; 5 received placebo; per-sample allocation not given. For vaccine and placebo recipients, repertoires were sequenced using samples collected on day 63 after the first injection. In Cohort 1b, 20 to 25 adults aged 18-55 years were enrolled at a single site in Boston, USA, between 29 July and 7 August 2020. Ad26.COV2.S was a replication-incompetent adenovirus type 26 vector expressing a prefusion-stabilized SARS-CoV-2 spike protein from the original Wuhan strain. TCRbeta CDR3 regions were sequenced with the immunoSEQ Assay. After extraction, genomic DNA underwent amplification by bias-controlled multiplex PCR, followed by high-throughput sequencing. The study's own analysis went as follows. Collapsing and filtering of sequences were performed to quantify the absolute abundance of each unique TCRbeta CDR3 region. T cell fraction was estimated by normalizing TCRbeta template counts to usable DNA, which was measured by amplifying reference genes present in all nucleated cells. Repertoire TCRs were annotated as SARS-CoV-2-specific when V gene, CDR3 amino acid sequence and J gene were exactly matched to a known reactive TCR set. The reference SARS-CoV-2 TCR set came from MIRA and was filtered for enrichment in COVID-19-positive ImmuneCODE repertoires, removing public or cross-reactive TCRs. Drawing on the MIRA antigens, annotated TCRs were analysed further at the level of specific ORF or position within ORF. Depth was the summed frequency of annotated unique rearrangements, while breadth was defined as annotated unique rearrangements over total unique productive rearrangements. Group comparisons of TCR breadth used two-sided Wilcoxon rank-sum tests. TCRdb limited this immuneACCESS table to in-frame rearrangements with V and J called. A share of clones is missing; checked studies link under half to unresolved V genes, and the rest is unexplained. V and J calls plus clone size are reproduced from that table; the DNA served to infer D and trimming. For this sample the table gives about 680,000 clones, of which around 90% were detected only once. The ten most abundant clones make up about 1.5% of the sample.

The rearranged chain carries TRBV21-1 and TRBJ1-3; the table calls TRBD1, which could not be checked here. TRBV21-1 counts as a pseudogene. This TCR was recovered from a person aged 18-65 years who received the Ad26.COV2.S COVID-19 vaccine or a placebo. The input for sequencing was peripheral blood, taken in a trial of Ad26.COV2.S vaccine versus placebo. The CDR3: CASSKEVLDDRASGNTIYF. Here is the DNA: TGTGCCAGCAGCAAAGAGGTGTTGGACGACAGAGCCTCTGGAAACACCATATATTTT.